Below are 14 T cell receptor beta chains sequenced from a single sample in a study of blood T cell repertoires in COVID-19. Assay used: immunoSEQ multiplex PCR; TCRdb lists only in-frame clones, some missing. The data contain about 120,000 clones, about 78% of them singletons. The sample comprised peripheral blood. The receptor set was obtained from a man in his sixties or seventies with acute or convalescent COVID-19.

The CDR3 bases are TGTGCCAGCAGCATCCTAGCTACAGATACGCAGTATTTT. Its translation: CASSILATDTQYF. This chain joins TRBV3-1 (or the pseudogene TRBV3-2) and TRBJ2-3; D may be TRBD2 (5 bases). The CDR3 sequence is 13 residues long. CDR1 and CDR2 (germline): LGHDT, YNNKEL (reference sequence). Trimming removed 5 bases from V and 3 bases from J, with 9 bases in between.

The chain couples TRBV9 to TRBJ1-2; TRBD1 matches 8 bases. CDR3 size: 14 residues. CDR1 SGDLS and CDR2 YYNGEE come from the germline V gene. Trimming cost V 3 bases and J 8 bases; bases outside gene matches: 9. The CDR3 DNA sequence: TGTGCCAGCAGCGCTAAGGACAGGGTTGAAGGCTACACCTTC. Amino acids: CASSAKDRVEGYTF.

This chain links TRBV5-6 with TRBJ2-7, with TRBD1 as a possible D gene (5 bases). Trimming left V 1 base short and J 4 bases short, with 9 bases between. The germline V gene has CDR1 SGHDT and CDR2 YYEEEE. The CDR3 is 13 amino acids. This chain's CDR3 is CASSLSRQYEQYF. CDR3 bases: TGTGCCAGCAGCTTGTCTCGACAGTACGAGCAGTACTTC.

The chain combines TRBV23-1 with TRBJ2-1; a weak D match, TRBD2 (6 bases). TRBV23-1 belongs to the ORF category, with a function that is uncertain. V lost 5 bases to trimming and J lost 7 bases, with 21 bases between them. The CDR3 is made up of 16 amino acids. The CDR3 here is CASSTRRELGVNEQFF. CDR3 sequence (DNA): TGCGCCAGCAGTACCCGGAGGGAATTGGGGGTGAATGAGCAGTTCTTC.

This clone was recorded once. This chain joins TRBV11-3 and TRBJ2-1, with 12 bases aligning to TRBD2. This CDR3 has 18 residues. The germline V gene has CDR1 SGHNT and CDR2 YENEEA. Germline trimming cut 2 bases from V and 7 bases from J; bases unmatched to any gene: 12. The CDR3 DNA sequence: TGTGCCAGCAGCTTAAGGGTCGCTAGCGGGGGGGCTGTAAATGAGCAGTTCTTC. Amino acid sequence: CASSLRVASGGAVNEQFF.

This clone was detected only once. The gene calls are TRBV7-3 and TRBJ2-3; possible D gene TRBD2, 6 bases. Looked up from germline, CDR1 is SGHTA and CDR2 is FQGTGA. V was cut by 5 bases and J by 0 bases, with 9 bases left in between. The CDR3 runs to 14 residues. The CDR3, as DNA: TGTGCCAGCAGCGCCGGGACTAGCACAGATACGCAGTATTTT. Residues: CASSAGTSTDTQYF.

Within the sample, this clone is medium-sized (0.01 to 0.1%). The chain has TRBV30 and TRBJ1-2; D remains ambiguous. Trimming left V 5 bases short and J 2 bases short, with 12 bases between. Germline CDR1 and CDR2: GTSNPN and SVGIG (reference sequence). This CDR3 is built from 13 residues. This chain's CDR3 is CAWSKRENYGYTF. As DNA, the CDR3 is TGTGCCTGGTCTAAAAGGGAGAACTATGGCTACACCTTC.

In DNA form, the CDR3 reads TGTGCCAGCAGATTGTACAACGGAAACACCATATATTTT. This sequence encodes CASRLYNGNTIYF. The chain combines TRBV28 with TRBJ1-3; D unclear. This CDR3 has 13 residues. Trimming removed 6 bases at V and 4 bases at J, with 10 bases between. Germline CDR1 is MDHEN and CDR2 is SYDVKM.

The gene calls are TRBV3-1 (or the pseudogene TRBV3-2) and TRBJ1-2; 8 bases align to TRBD1. The CDR3 is 14 amino acids. V trimming: 5 bases; J trimming: 6 bases; junction bases outside the gene matches: 8. The germline V gene encodes CDR1 LGHDT and CDR2 YNNKEL (reference sequence). The CDR3 spells CASSFSAGGNGYTF. The CDR3 nucleotides are TGTGCCAGCAGCTTCTCGGCAGGGGGCAATGGCTACACCTTC.

This clone was seen just once. The genes are TRBV5-4 and TRBJ2-5; D possibly corresponds to TRBD1 (7 bases). Trimming pared 0 bases from V and 2 bases from J, leaving 11 bases between. Germline V gene sequence: CDR1 SGHNT, CDR2 YYREEE (reference sequence). The CDR3 is made up of 15 amino acids. DNA of the CDR3: TGTGCCAGCAGCTTGGAGGGGGCGGGACAAGAGACCCAGTACTTC. It yields the protein CASSLEGAGQETQYF.

In this sample, this clone turned up once. J is TRBJ1-6 and V is TRBV27; D is unresolved. The CDR3 covers 13 residues. The germline V gene encodes CDR1 MNHEY and CDR2 SMNVEV (reference sequence). V lost 1 base, J lost 7 bases, and 5 bases lay in between. The CDR3 spells CASSLWQNSPLHF. CDR3 nucleotide sequence: TGTGCCAGCAGTTTATGGCAAAATTCACCCCTCCACTTT.

This chain uses TRBV5-1 with TRBJ2-7; 8 nucleotides align to TRBD1. CDR3 length equals 16 residues. V lost 4 bases, J lost 0 bases, and 9 bases stayed unmatched. CDR1 is SGHRS, CDR2 YFSETQ, per germline. The CDR3 protein is CASSVQTGVSSYEQYF. Here the CDR3 DNA reads TGCGCCAGCAGCGTCCAGACAGGGGTTAGCTCCTACGAGCAGTACTTC. Full variable domain (missing parts from reference TRBV5-1 and TRBJ2-7): KAGVTQTPRYLIKTRGQQVTLSCSPISGHRSVSWYQQTPGQGLQFLFEYFSETQRNKGNFPGRFSGRQFSNSRSEMNVSTLELGDSALYLCASSVQTGVSSYEQYFGPGTRLTVT.

This sequence joins TRBV6-5 and TRBJ1-2; 7 bases align to TRBD1. Germline trimming cut 7 bases from V and 4 bases from J; bases unmatched to any gene: 6. This CDR3 contains 13 residues. Germline V gene sequence: CDR1 MNHEY, CDR2 SVGAGI. This CDR3 is CASMVGTAYGYTF. The CDR3 DNA reads as TGTGCCAGCATGGTCGGGACAGCCTATGGCTACACCTTC.

The chain employs TRBV15 and TRBJ1-2, with D possibly matching TRBD1 (5 bases). Germline V gene lookup returns CDR1 LNHNV and CDR2 YYDKDF (reference sequence). V was clipped by 1 base and J by 0 bases, with 12 bases between them. This CDR3 has 16 residues. For the CDR3, the DNA is TGTGCCACCAGCAGAGGGTTGGAGGGGACTAACTATGGCTACACCTTC. Its protein is CATSRGLEGTNYGYTF.